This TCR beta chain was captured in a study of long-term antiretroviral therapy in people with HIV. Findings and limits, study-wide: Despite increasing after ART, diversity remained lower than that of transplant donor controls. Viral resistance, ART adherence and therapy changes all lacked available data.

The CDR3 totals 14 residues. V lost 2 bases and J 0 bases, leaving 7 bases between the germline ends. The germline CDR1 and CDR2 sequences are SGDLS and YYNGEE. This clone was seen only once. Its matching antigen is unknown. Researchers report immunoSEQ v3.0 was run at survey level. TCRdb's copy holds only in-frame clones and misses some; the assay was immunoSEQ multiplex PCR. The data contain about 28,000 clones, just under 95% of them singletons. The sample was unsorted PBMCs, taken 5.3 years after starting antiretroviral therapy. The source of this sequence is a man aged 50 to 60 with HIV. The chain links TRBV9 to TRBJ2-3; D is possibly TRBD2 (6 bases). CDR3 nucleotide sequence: TGTGCCAGCAGCGTGGGGACTAGCACAGATACGCAGTATTTT. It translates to CASSVGTSTDTQYF.